The source of this TCR beta chain is a study of blood T cell repertoires in COVID-19. Overall study context: In each case, the material was cDNA or gDNA derived from T cells, B-cell-depleted T cells, or PBMCs.

The CDR3 extends over 15 amino acids. Trimming took 6 bases from V and 7 from J, leaving 19 bases between them. Germline CDR1 and CDR2: LNHDA and SQIVND (reference sequence). TCRdb's copy holds only in-frame clones and misses some; the assay was immunoSEQ multiplex PCR. The repertoire holds about 99,000 clones, with over 75% as singletons. This clone was seen once. This TCR was recovered from a human donor in a cohort sampled during active or convalescent COVID-19. The chain joins TRBV19 to TRBJ2-1; tentatively, D is TRBD2 (7 bases). The specimen sequenced was peripheral blood. CDR3 residues: CASSLRGGRLNEQFF. CDR3 DNA: TGTGCCAGTAGCCTGAGGGGGGGGCGTTTGAATGAGCAGTTCTTC.